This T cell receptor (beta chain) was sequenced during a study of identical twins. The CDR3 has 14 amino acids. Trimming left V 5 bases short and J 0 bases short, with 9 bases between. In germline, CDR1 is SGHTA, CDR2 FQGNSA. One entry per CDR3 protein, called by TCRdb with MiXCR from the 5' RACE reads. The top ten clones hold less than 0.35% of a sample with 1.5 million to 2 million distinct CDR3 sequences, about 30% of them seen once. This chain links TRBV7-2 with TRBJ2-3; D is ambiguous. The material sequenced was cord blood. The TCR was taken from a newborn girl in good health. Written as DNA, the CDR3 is TGTGCCAGCAGCCTGCAGGTTAGCACAGATACGCAGTATTTT. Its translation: CASSLQVSTDTQYF. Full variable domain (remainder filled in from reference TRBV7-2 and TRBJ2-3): GAGVSQSPSNKVTEKGKDVELRCDPISGHTALYWYRQSLGQGLEFLIYFQGNSAPDKSGLPSDRFSAERTGGSVSTLTIQRTQQEDSAVYLCASSLQVSTDTQYFGPGTRLTVL.